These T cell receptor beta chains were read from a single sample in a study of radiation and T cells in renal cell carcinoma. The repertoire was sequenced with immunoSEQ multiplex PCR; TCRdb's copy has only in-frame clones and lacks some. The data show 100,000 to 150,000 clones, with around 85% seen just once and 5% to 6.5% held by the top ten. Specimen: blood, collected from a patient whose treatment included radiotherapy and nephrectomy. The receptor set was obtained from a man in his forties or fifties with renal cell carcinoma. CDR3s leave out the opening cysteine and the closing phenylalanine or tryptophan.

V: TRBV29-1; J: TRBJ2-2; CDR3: SVGQNTGELF
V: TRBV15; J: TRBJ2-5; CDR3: ATSRDRDRGKTQY
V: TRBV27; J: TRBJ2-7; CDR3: ASSSMTGIGGEQY
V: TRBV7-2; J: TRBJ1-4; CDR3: ASSLVGAGTGFYEKLF
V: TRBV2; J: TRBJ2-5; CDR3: ASTGGETQY
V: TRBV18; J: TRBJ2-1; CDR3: ASSLRELNEQF
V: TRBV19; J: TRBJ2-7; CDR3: ASSIERIHEQY
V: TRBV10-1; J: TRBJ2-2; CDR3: ASSGGGLATGELF
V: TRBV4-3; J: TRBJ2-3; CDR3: ASSQGLVQIGDTQY
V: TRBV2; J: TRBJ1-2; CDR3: ASSGQGAAYGYT
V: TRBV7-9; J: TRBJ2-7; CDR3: ASSSPTYEQY
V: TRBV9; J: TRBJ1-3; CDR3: ASSVGGFSGNTIY
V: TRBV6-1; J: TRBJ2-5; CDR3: ASSESLFQTQY
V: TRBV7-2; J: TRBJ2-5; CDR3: ASSWGGVFETQY
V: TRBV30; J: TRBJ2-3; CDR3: AWIVGDTQY
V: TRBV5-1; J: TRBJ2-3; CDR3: ASSFDRDRPTDTQY
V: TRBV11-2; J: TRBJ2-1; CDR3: ASSPTPNYNEQF
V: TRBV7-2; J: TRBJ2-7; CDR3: ASSERQGRYEQY
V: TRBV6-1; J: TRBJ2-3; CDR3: ASSEGIFLGDTQY
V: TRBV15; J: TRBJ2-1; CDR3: ATSGSSGSAYEQF
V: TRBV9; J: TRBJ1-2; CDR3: ASSVLSGPHT
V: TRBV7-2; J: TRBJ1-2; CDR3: ASSSTNYGYT
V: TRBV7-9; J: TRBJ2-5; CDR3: ASSLGLAGPTQETQY
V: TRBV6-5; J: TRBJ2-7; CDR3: ASRRWLAGEDEQY
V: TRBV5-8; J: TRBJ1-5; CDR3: ASSSQGAGNQPQH
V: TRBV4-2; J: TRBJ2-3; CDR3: ASSPRTSGSGDTQY
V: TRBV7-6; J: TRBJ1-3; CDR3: ASSMTGEAGNTIY
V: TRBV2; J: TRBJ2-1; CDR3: ASSGTTYNEQF
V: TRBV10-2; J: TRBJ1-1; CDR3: AIRTDATIMNTEAF
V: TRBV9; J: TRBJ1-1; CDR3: ASSVGLSSEAF
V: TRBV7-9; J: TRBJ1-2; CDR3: ASSLSRTGYT
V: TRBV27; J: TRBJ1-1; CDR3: ASSFGQLNTEAF
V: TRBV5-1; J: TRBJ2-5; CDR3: ASSSGLAAQETQY
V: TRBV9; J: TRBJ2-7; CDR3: ASSVGSGGPSLPYEQY
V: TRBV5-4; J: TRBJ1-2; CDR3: ASSLNTGGAYGYT
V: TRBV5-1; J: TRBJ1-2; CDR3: ASSPRQDYGYT
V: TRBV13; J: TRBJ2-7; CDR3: ASSYMGAGEQY
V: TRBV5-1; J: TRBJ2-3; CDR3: ASSWDRGTDTQY
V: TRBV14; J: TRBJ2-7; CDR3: ASSQINEQY
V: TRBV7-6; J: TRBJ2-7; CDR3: ASSRGQANEQY
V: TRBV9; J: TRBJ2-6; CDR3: ASSPIFSGANVLT
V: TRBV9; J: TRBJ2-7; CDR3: ASSAGLAGIYEQY
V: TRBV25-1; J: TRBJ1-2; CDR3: ASSDSGTDLYGYT
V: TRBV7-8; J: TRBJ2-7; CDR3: ASSPGRVVYEQY
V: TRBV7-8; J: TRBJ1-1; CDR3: ASSFTGDTEAF
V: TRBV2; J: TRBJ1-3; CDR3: ASSGQIYSGNTIY
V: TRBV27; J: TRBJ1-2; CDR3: ASSSRQGNYGYT